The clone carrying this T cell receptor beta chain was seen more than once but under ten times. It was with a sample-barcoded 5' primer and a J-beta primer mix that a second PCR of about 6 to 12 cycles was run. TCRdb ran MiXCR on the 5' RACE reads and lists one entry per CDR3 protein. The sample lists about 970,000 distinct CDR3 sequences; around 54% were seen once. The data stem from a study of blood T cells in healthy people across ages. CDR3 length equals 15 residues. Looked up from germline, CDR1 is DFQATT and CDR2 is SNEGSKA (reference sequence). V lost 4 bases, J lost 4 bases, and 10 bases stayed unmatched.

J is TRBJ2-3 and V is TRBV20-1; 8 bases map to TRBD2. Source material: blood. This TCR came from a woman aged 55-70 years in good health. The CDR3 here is CSANPPSGSADTQYF. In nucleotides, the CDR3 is TGCAGTGCTAACCCCCCTAGCGGGTCCGCAGATACGCAGTATTTT.